This TCR beta chain was sequenced during a study of T cell responses to AZD1222 COVID-19 vaccine. Study observations and caveats: Donors were mostly white British, more females; clonal diversity possibly underestimated. Samples come after the peak T cell response, not at day 14. The study found Spike-specific TCR breadth and depth rose after two AZD1222 doses. Seropositivity was recorded at baseline in only six AZD1222 recipients.

The CDR3 runs 12 residues. V lost 3 bases, J lost 6 bases, and 9 bases lay in between. The V gene's germline CDR1 is KGHSH and CDR2 LQKENI. Clones were read by immunoSEQ multiplex PCR, and TCRdb kept only the in-frame ones, dropping some. The sample shows some 120,000 clones, 80% to 90% of them seen only once. Remarks on this clone: No antigen is known for it.

The material was peripheral blood, obtained on day 0 of AZD1222 vaccination. V usage is TRBV18 and J usage is TRBJ2-7; the D gene is possibly TRBD1 (6 bases). The receptor's source is an adult in good health. The CDR3 nucleotides read TGTGCCAGCTCACCCGCAGGGGTCGAGCAGTACTTC. The encoded protein is CASSPAGVEQYF.